This T cell receptor beta chain derives from a study of lymphopenia after photon versus proton radiotherapy. A note on this clone: Its antigen is currently unknown.

Measured with immunoSEQ multiplex PCR; TCRdb has only the in-frame clones, and not every one. Of more than 25,000 clones listed, roughly 90% are singletons. Study findings and constraints: Relative stability marked proton patients; photon patients lost diversity and naive cells. Post-nadir TCR diversity decline inversely tracked overall survival among those who died. Better survival with proton therapy was suggested as possible, not demonstrated. Oligoclonal CD8+ Temra expansion after nadir drove photon patients' diversity drop.

The length of the CDR3 is 15 residues. Germline values: CDR1 SGHRS, CDR2 YFSETQ. Trimming cost V 4 bases and J 1 base; bases outside gene matches: 7. This material consisted of peripheral blood, taken from a patient treated with photon-based radiotherapy. The chain uses TRBV5-1 and TRBJ2-7, with TRBD1 matching over 8 bases. The clonotype was recovered from a woman in her forties or fifties with pancreatic cancer. In DNA, the CDR3 is TGCGCCAGCAGCATGGCACGGGACAGGTCCTACGAGCAGTACTTC. Its translation is CASSMARDRSYEQYF.